This T cell receptor beta chain was identified in a study of T cell responses to AZD1222 COVID-19 vaccine. Sequenced by immunoSEQ multiplex PCR; TCRdb stores in-frame clones only, minus some. The data hold 130,000 to 150,000 clones, with approximately 91% observed a single time. CDR3 size: 14 residues. Germline CDR1 MGHRA, CDR2 YSYEKL. V lost 0 bases and J 12 bases, leaving 17 bases between the germline ends. The V gene is TRBV4-1, the J gene TRBJ1-2, with D tentatively TRBD1 (5 bases). The sample consisted of peripheral blood, taken 28 days after the second dose of the MenACWY control vaccine. The sequence came from an adult who received the MenACWY meningococcal vaccine as a control. CDR3 residues: CASSQEAGRAWNTF. CDR3 bases: TGCGCCAGCAGCCAAGAAGCAGGCAGGGCGTGGAACACCTTC.